This T cell receptor beta chain was observed in a study of identifying expanded T cells in peripheral blood. This clone was recorded once. TCRdb's table, derived via immunoSEQ multiplex PCR, lists solely in-frame clones and lacks some. This sample has about 86,000 clones, with 70% to 90% found just once. The receptor comes from a person aged 18 to 75 in good health. Sequencing was done on a sample of blood.

Written as DNA, the CDR3 is TGCGCCAGCAGCCAAGATGGGATCTACGGACTGTTCTTC. Translation: CASSQDGIYGLFF. The V and J genes are TRBV4-3 and TRBJ2-1, with D possibly being TRBD2 (5 bases). Trimming pared 0 bases from V and 15 bases from J, leaving 15 bases between. CDR3 length: 13 residues. CDR1 and CDR2 from the germline V gene are LGHNA and YSLEER.